Each of the 14 T cell receptor beta chains below was sequenced from the same sample in a study of T cell repertoires in cytomegalovirus infection. TCRdb reanalysed the reads using MiXCR and keeps one entry per CDR3 protein. Of roughly 230,000 distinct CDR3 sequences listed, roughly 6.5% are singletons. The sequencing input was PBMCs. These receptor sequences come from a human donor in good health (CMV status not recorded). Some clones in this sample may be carry-over from other donors' samples.

This clonotype was observed at least ten times. The chain links TRBV28 to TRBJ1-5, with TRBD1 matching 7 bases. This CDR3 contains 16 residues. Per germline, CDR1 MDHEN and CDR2 SYDVKM. J lost 2 bases, V lost 7 bases, and 11 bases had no gene match. Written as DNA, the CDR3 is TGTGCCAGCAATGGGGAAGGGACAGTCGGCAATCAGCCCCAGCATTTT. Its translation is CASNGEGTVGNQPQHF.

There are a few counts of this clonotype. This rearrangement joins TRBV9 to TRBJ1-6; D unclear. This CDR3 comprises 14 residues. V lost 2 bases to trimming and J lost 7 bases, with 10 bases between them. Germline assignment: CDR1 SGDLS and CDR2 YYNGEE. The CDR3 DNA is TGTGCCAGCAGCGTCCGGGAGCTAAATTCACCCCTCCACTTT. This translates into CASSVRELNSPLHF.

This clonotype was observed a single time. The rearrangement links TRBV29-1 to TRBJ1-1, with 7 bases matching TRBD1. Trimming cost V 7 bases and J 3 bases; bases outside gene matches: 2. CDR1 is SQVTM, CDR2 ANQGSEA, per germline. The CDR3 is made up of 11 amino acids. CDR3 sequence: CSGGTDTEAFF. CDR3 bases: TGCAGCGGCGGGACAGACACTGAAGCTTTCTTT.

There are many counts of this clonotype. This rearrangement joins TRBV7-2 to TRBJ2-2; D uncertain. The V end lost 2 bases, the J end lost 7 bases, and 14 bases lay between the germline ends. The germline V gene encodes CDR1 SGHTA and CDR2 FQGNSA. This CDR3 has 15 amino acids. The CDR3 DNA follows: TGTGCCAGCAGCTTAACCCCTAGTTTTAACGGGGAGCTGTTTTTT. Encoded protein: CASSLTPSFNGELFF. Variable domain in full (rest from reference TRBV7-2 and TRBJ2-2): GAGVSQSPSNKVTEKGKDVELRCDPISGHTALYWYRQSLGQGLEFLIYFQGNSAPDKSGLPSDRFSAERTGGSVSTLTIQRTQQEDSAVYLCASSLTPSFNGELFFGEGSRLTVL.

In this sample, this clonotype turned up many times. This chain uses TRBV6-1 with TRBJ2-2, with TRBD1 matching 7 bases. The CDR3 is 14 amino acids. J was trimmed by 5 bases and V by 4 bases; bases with no gene match: 4. The germline CDR1 and CDR2 sequences are MNHNS and SASEGT. CDR3 DNA: TGTGCCAGCAGTGGACAGGGAAGAACCGGGGAGCTGTTTTTT. This gives the protein CASSGQGRTGELFF.

This clonotype was recorded at least ten times. The rearrangement links TRBV7-8 to TRBJ1-1, with 8 positions matching TRBD1. Per germline, CDR1 SGHVS and CDR2 FQNEAQ. The ends lost 5 bases at V and 0 bases at J; junction bases unmatched: 2. The CDR3 contains 14 residues. This CDR3 reads CASSTDRVNTEAFF. CDR3 bases: TGTGCCAGCAGCACGGACAGGGTGAACACTGAAGCTTTCTTT. Based on the CDR3 plus reference TRBV7-8 and TRBJ1-1, the full variable domain is GAGVSQSPRYKVAKRGQDVALRCDPISGHVSLFWYQQALGQGPEFLTYFQNEAQLDKSGLPSDRFFAERPEGSVSTLKIQRTQQEDSAVYLCASSTDRVNTEAFFGQGTRLTVV.

This clonotype was observed at least ten times. The chain employs TRBV28 and TRBJ1-2; no clear D. CDR3 length equals 13 residues. Trimming left V 8 bases short and J 3 bases short, with 13 bases between. Germline-derived CDR1 and CDR2 are MDHEN and SYDVKM. The DNA for the CDR3 is TGTGCCAGCGAGGCTACTCGGGACTATGGCTACACCTTC. Translation: CASEATRDYGYTF.

This clonotype occurred many times. This chain links TRBV28 with TRBJ2-2; 9 bases map to TRBD1. This CDR3 is 19 amino acids long. The germline V gene encodes CDR1 MDHEN and CDR2 SYDVKM. After removal of 0 bases from V and 1 base from J, the junction contained 9 bases not matched to a gene. The CDR3 DNA follows: TGTGCCAGCAGTTTATGGGGATTCGAGGGACAGGGGAACACCGGGGAGCTGTTTTTT. Its translation: CASSLWGFEGQGNTGELFF. Together with reference TRBV28 and TRBJ2-2, the CDR3 gives the full variable domain: DVKVTQSSRYLVKRTGEKVFLECVQDMDHENMFWYRQDPGLGLRLIYFSYDVKMKEKGDIPEGYSVSREKKERFSLILESASTNQTSMYLCASSLWGFEGQGNTGELFFGEGSRLTVL.

V usage is TRBV20-1 and J usage is TRBJ1-5; D is uncertain. CDR3 length equals 15 residues. From germline, CDR1 is DFQATT and CDR2 SNEGSKA (reference sequence). The V end was cut by 1 base, the J end by 4 bases, with 14 bases between. This chain's CDR3 is CSARVTQIRNQPQHF. DNA for the CDR3: TGCAGTGCTAGAGTGACACAGATCCGTAATCAGCCCCAGCATTTT.

The chain is built from TRBV2 and TRBJ2-7, with D possibly matching TRBD2 (5 bases). The CDR3 is 14 residues long. Trimming removed 5 bases at V and 2 bases at J, with 13 bases between. Germline-derived CDR1 and CDR2 are SNHLY and FYNNEI. The CDR3 region is CASSPRRPPYEQYF. Written as DNA, the CDR3 is TGTGCCAGCAGTCCCCGGAGGCCGCCCTACGAGCAGTACTTC.

This rearrangement joins TRBV29-1 to TRBJ2-6; 10 bases fit TRBD1. This CDR3 contains 16 residues. The ends lost 7 bases at V and 0 bases at J; junction bases unmatched: 6. The V gene's germline CDR1 is SQVTM and CDR2 ANQGSEA. This CDR3 is CSARTGGFSGANVLTF. The CDR3 bases are TGCAGCGCCCGGACAGGGGGGTTCTCTGGGGCCAACGTCCTGACTTTC.

Ten or more counts support this clonotype. This chain uses TRBV7-9 with TRBJ2-7; 9 nucleotides align to TRBD1. The CDR3 is 15 amino acids. V lost 4 bases, J lost 2 bases, and 6 bases stayed unmatched. CDR1 SEHNR and CDR2 FQNEAQ come from the germline V gene (reference sequence). CDR3 nucleotides: TGTGCCAGCAGCTCGTACCGGGACAGGGCCTACGAGCAGTACTTC. Translating gives CASSSYRDRAYEQYF.

This clonotype occurred once. A much more abundant neighbour one base away suggests this may be a read error. Since the CDR3 does not end with the conserved phenylalanine or tryptophan, this likely comes from a read error. The chain has TRBV15 and TRBJ2-1, with D tentatively TRBD1 or TRBD2 (5 bases each). Trimming took off 3 bases at V and 12 bases at J, with 18 bases between the two ends. Germline V gene sequence: CDR1 LNHNV, CDR2 YYDKDF (reference sequence). The CDR3 is 14 residues long. Here the CDR3 DNA reads TGTGCCACCAGCAGGAGCCGCTCCCGGGACCCGCAGTTCTGC. Its translation: CATSRSRSRDPQFC.

This clonotype showed up many times. This rearrangement joins TRBV12-3 or TRBV12-4 to TRBJ2-5; tentatively, D is TRBD1 or TRBD2 (5 bases each). The V and J ends lost 7 bases and 1 base respectively, with 13 bases between them. The CDR3 runs to 14 residues. Here the CDR3 reads CASTRSGGQETQYF. The CDR3 nucleotides are TGTGCCAGCACCCGTTCTGGGGGCCAAGAGACCCAGTACTTC.